The entry below gives a single TCR beta chain sequence along with its context. This entry belongs to a study of shared clonotypes between healthy human individuals. Study summary: Each donor's CD4 naive and CD4 memory cells filled three plates apiece, CD8 naive two, and CD8 memory one.

Assay: immunoSEQ multiplex PCR; the TCRdb copy retains only in-frame clones and omits some. This sample has approximately 2.5 million clones, with around 90% found just once. The CDR3 has 16 residues. The trim removed 4 bases at V and 4 bases at J, leaving 7 bases unmatched. CDR1 and CDR2 (germline): LNHDA, SQIVND (reference sequence). The rearrangement uses TRBV19 and TRBJ2-2; 9 positions agree with TRBD1. Material for sequencing was naive CD4+ T cells sorted from blood. Subset reported: CD45RA+ positively selected. This TCR was sampled from a man aged 18-30 years in good health. The CDR3 sequence: CASSTPGTGITGELFF. CDR3 DNA: TGTGCCAGTAGTACCCCCGGGACAGGGATCACCGGGGAGCTGTTTTTT. Variable domain in full (rest from reference TRBV19 and TRBJ2-2): DGGITQSPKYLFRKEGQNVTLSCEQNLNHDAMYWYRQDPGQGLRLIYYSQIVNDFQKGDIAEGYSVSREKKESFPLTVTSAQKNPTAFYLCASSTPGTGITGELFFGEGSRLTVL.